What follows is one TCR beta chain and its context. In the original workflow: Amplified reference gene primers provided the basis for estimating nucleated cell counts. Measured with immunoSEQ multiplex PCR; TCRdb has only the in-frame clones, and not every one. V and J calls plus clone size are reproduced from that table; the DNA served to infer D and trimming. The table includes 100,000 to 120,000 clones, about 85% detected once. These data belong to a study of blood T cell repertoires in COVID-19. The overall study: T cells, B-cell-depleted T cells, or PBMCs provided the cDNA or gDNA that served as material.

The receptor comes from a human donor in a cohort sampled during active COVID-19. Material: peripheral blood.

CDR3 DNA sequence: TGCAGCGTTGAGCCTAGCGGCTACAATGAGCAGTTCTTC. This sequence encodes CSVEPSGYNEQFF. This chain uses TRBV29-1 with TRBJ2-1; TRBD2 matches at 7 bases. The CDR3 extends over 13 amino acids. The V gene's germline CDR1 is SQVTM and CDR2 ANQGSEA. The V segment lost 3 bases and the J segment 3 bases; nucleotides outside the gene matches: 2.